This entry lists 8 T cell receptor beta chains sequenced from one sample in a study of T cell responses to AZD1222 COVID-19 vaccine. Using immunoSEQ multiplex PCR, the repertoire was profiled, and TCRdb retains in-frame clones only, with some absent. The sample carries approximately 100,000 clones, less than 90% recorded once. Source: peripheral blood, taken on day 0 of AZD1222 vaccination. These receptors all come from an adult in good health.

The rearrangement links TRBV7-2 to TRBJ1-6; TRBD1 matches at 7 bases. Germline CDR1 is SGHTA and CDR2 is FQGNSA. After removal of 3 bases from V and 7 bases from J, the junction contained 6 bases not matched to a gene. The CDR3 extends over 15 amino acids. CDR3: CASSLAGTENSPLHF. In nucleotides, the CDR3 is TGTGCCAGCAGCTTGGCCGGGACAGAAAATTCACCCCTCCACTTT.

In DNA form, the CDR3 reads TGTGCCAGCAGCGACCTGATGGGCCAGCCCCAGCATTTT. Translated, it gives CASSDLMGQPQHF. This chain links TRBV2 with TRBJ1-5; no firm D call. Per the germline V gene, CDR1 is SNHLY and CDR2 is FYNNEI. V was shortened by 6 bases and J by 7 bases, with 13 bases between the two germline ends. This CDR3 contains 13 residues.

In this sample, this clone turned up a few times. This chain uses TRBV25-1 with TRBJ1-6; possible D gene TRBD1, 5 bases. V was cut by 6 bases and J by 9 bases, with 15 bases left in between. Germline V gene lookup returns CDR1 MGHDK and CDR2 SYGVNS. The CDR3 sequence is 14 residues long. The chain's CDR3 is CASSLQARGSPLHF. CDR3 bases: TGTGCCAGCAGCCTACAGGCGAGAGGTTCACCCCTCCACTTT.

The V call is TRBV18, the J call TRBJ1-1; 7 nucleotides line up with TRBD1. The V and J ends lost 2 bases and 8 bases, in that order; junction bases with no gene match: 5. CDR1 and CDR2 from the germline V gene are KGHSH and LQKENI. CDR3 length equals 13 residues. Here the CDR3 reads CASSPNRGAEAFF. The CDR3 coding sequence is TGTGCCAGCTCACCAAACAGGGGCGCCGAAGCTTTCTTT.

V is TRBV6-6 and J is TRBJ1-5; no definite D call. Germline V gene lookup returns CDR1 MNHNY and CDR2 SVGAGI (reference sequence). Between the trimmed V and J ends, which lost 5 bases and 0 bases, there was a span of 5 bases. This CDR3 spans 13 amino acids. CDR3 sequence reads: CASSRDSNQPQHF. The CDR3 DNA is TGTGCCAGCAGTAGGGATAGCAATCAGCCCCAGCATTTT.

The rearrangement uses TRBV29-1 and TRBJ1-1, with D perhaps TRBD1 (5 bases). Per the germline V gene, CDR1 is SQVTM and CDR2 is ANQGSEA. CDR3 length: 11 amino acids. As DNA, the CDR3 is TGCTGTGGGGCGGGGAACACTGAAGCTTTCTTT. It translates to CCGAGNTEAFF.

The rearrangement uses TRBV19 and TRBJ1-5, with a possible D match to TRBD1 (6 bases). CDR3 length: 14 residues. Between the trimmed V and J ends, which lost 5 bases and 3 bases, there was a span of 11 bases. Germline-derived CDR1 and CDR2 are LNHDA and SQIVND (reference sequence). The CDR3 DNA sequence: TGTGCCAGTAGTCCGGACAGTTCCAATCAGCCCCAGCATTTT. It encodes CASSPDSSNQPQHF. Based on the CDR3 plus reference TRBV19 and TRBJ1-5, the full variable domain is DGGITQSPKYLFRKEGQNVTLSCEQNLNHDAMYWYRQDPGQGLRLIYYSQIVNDFQKGDIAEGYSVSREKKESFPLTVTSAQKNPTAFYLCASSPDSSNQPQHFGDGTRLSIL.

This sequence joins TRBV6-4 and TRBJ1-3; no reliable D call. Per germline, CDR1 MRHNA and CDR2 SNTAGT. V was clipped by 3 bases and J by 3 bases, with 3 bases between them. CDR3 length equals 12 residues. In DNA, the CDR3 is TGTGCCAGCAGTGATGGTGGAAACACCATATATTTT. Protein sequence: CASSDGGNTIYF.